This T cell receptor beta chain derives from a study of blood T cell repertoires in COVID-19. The overall study: Researchers got acute and convalescent COVID-19 samples from the United States, Italy and Spain. Sample material is recorded as cDNA or gDNA derived from T cells, B-cell-depleted T cells, or PBMCs.

The germline CDR1 and CDR2 sequences are MGHRA and YSYEKL. This CDR3 has 15 amino acids. V shed 1 base and J 3 bases; nucleotides not matched to a gene: 4. The sample holds one count of this clone. Profiling relied on immunoSEQ multiplex PCR, and the TCRdb table lists in-frame clones only, not all of them. The data show 400,000 to 500,000 clones, 70% to 90% seen once. Individuals drawn from some 25 US areas were about 18 to 100 years old. Exposed study participants had met a COVID-19 case within 2 weeks before entry. The chain is built from TRBV4-1 and TRBJ2-5, with 8 bases that match TRBD1. This clonotype was obtained from a woman aged 18-35 years who had been exposed to COVID-19. Sequenced: PBMCs or T cells enriched from blood (not recorded which). In DNA form, the CDR3 reads TGCGCCAGCAGCCAAGCCGGGACAGGTAAAGAGACCCAGTACTTC. It specifies CASSQAGTGKETQYF.